This TCR beta chain was profiled in a study of cytomegalovirus exposure and HLA in healthy donors. Study conclusions and caveats: Earlier results showed most TCR beta V segments being productive about 87% or about 30% of the time.

J was trimmed by 6 bases and V by 8 bases; bases with no gene match: 8. This CDR3 region has 14 residues. CDR1 LGHNT and CDR2 FRNRAP come from the germline V gene. The PCR ran on 60 Vbeta and 13 Jbeta primers. Only in-frame clones appear in the TCRdb table, and some are missing; sequencing was by immunoSEQ multiplex PCR. The sample has under 150,000 clones, about three quarters seen once. For this clone: Its antigen is as yet unknown.

This TCR was recovered from a woman aged 55 to 70 in good health and CMV-seropositive. Material: PBMCs. The J gene is TRBJ1-1, the V gene TRBV12-5; TRBD1 aligns across 11 bases. The CDR3 bases are TGTGCTAGTCGTCTCGGACAGGGGGCTTCTGAAGCTTTCTTT. This gives the protein CASRLGQGASEAFF.